Listed below are T cell receptor beta chains from one sample, sequenced in a study of cytomegalovirus exposure and HLA in healthy donors. TCRdb's copy holds only in-frame clones and misses some; the assay was immunoSEQ multiplex PCR. The sample consists of 120,000 or so clones, around three quarters of them appearing once. The sequenced sample consisted of PBMCs. The receptors were gathered from a young man in good health and CMV-seropositive. The conserved cysteine and the conserved F or W are not part of the CDR3 here. Clone size is stated in some rows and not others, as once, few, many or a class when expanded.

cdr3_length j_call clone_size v_call cdr3_aa
14 TRBJ2-5 NA TRBV2 ASRGGDRGRGETQY
15 TRBJ2-2 NA TRBV15 ATSRFGGTGDTGELF
12 TRBJ1-1 NA TRBV29-1 SAATGGENTEAF
15 TRBJ1-4 NA TRBV5-1 ASSLALSGQGFEKLF
13 TRBJ2-4 NA TRBV4-1 ASSPVRVAKNIQY
13 TRBJ2-3 once TRBV13 ASSLDGGSTDTQY
11 TRBJ2-2 few TRBV6-6 ASNRANTGELF
11 TRBJ2-7 NA TRBV6-6 ASRLGGGYEQY
11 TRBJ1-1 NA TRBV10-3 AIKGQSYTEAF
13 TRBJ2-7 NA TRBV7-9 SSSFTRLSSYEQY
13 TRBJ2-7 NA TRBV6-6 ASSYGQGLDYEQY
13 TRBJ1-4 once TRBV6-5 ASSYSNSYNEKLF
13 TRBJ2-1 NA TRBV25-1 ASTLGGGQYNEQF
10 TRBJ2-1 NA TRBV29-1 SVVSGNGEQF
13 TRBJ2-2 NA TRBV7-6 ASSLRGSDTGELF
11 TRBJ1-5 NA TRBV30 AWSVLESQPQH
15 TRBJ2-3 NA TRBV11-1 ASSLAFQGGVTDTQY
11 TRBJ1-4 NA TRBV29-1 SVEAGSDEKLF
11 TRBJ2-7 once TRBV25-1 ASTRGDSYEQY
16 TRBJ2-7 NA TRBV5-1 ASSLVVFRGTGAYEQY
13 TRBJ1-4 NA TRBV5-6 ASSSLGQGEKKLF
11 TRBJ2-5 NA TRBV25-1 ASSPTGVETQY
17 TRBJ1-2 NA TRBV7-9 ASSGGWTVGPDYFYGYT
13 TRBJ1-2 NA TRBV19 ASRPLDRGSEGYT
14 TRBJ1-4 few TRBV25-1 ASSGTTTGLDEKLF
14 TRBJ2-3 NA TRBV18 ASSPSQGRGTDTQY
12 TRBJ2-7 once TRBV6-5 ASSYLAGNYEQY
11 TRBJ1-1 NA TRBV5-6 ASSSGEGQQAF
17 TRBJ2-1 NA TRBV11-2 ASSPIDPGQDSSYNEQF
12 TRBJ1-1 NA TRBV7-6 ASSQTGENTEAF
12 TRBJ2-7 NA TRBV9 ASSVGTEYYEQY
11 TRBJ1-2 NA TRBV5-6 ASTPGANYGYT
10 TRBJ1-5 NA TRBV19 ATHPGIQPQH
16 TRBJ1-1 NA TRBV7-6 ASSLVVPQDPGDTEAF
14 TRBJ1-2 NA TRBV19 ASRLTRQGSGYGYT
13 TRBJ2-7 NA TRBV6-5 ASKRVGREPYEQY
15 TRBJ1-4 once TRBV9 ASSLDRTSPGDEKLF
13 TRBJ2-2 NA TRBV6-1 ASSHGTGYTGELF
12 TRBJ1-6 NA TRBV4-1 ASSQGWSDSPLH
11 TRBJ1-4 NA TRBV2 ASSEVKGKSLL
13 TRBJ2-1 few TRBV5-4 ASRPWTSGGNEQF
14 TRBJ2-3 NA TRBV11-3 ASSLSAGGAVDTQY
12 TRBJ1-3 NA TRBV6-5 ASSSDRDLDTIY
13 TRBJ1-5 NA TRBV15 ATSRGGDSNQPQH
13 TRBJ2-2 NA TRBV11-2 ASSLTGANTGELF
13 TRBJ2-7 NA TRBV6-1 ASNRGTGKSYEQY
13 TRBJ2-5 NA TRBV9 ASSHFASGQETQY
13 TRBJ2-1 NA TRBV9 ASSPTRVAYNEQF
13 TRBJ1-4 NA TRBV6-6 ASSPGPTNREKLF
13 TRBJ1-1 once TRBV6-5 ASTRPAGLNTEAF
12 TRBJ2-7 NA TRBV25-1 ASSNREGSYEQY
13 TRBJ1-4 NA TRBV9 ASSIGTFNNEKLF
13 TRBJ2-7 NA TRBV6-5 ASSYSQTGAYEQY